The 16 T cell receptor beta chains reported below all come from one sample, sequenced in a study of T cells after yellow fever vaccination. TCRdb reprocessed the 5' RACE reads via MiXCR and lists one record per CDR3 protein. The table has around 250,000 distinct CDR3 sequences, around 5.3% seen once; the top ten hold more than 3%. This specimen was CD4+ T cells sorted from PBMCs, taken on the day of the yellow fever booster vaccination. The receptors were gathered from a man aged 18 to 29 who received the YFV17D yellow fever vaccine.

V gene TRBV7-2 combines with J gene TRBJ1-2, with D unclear. Germline V gene sequence: CDR1 SGHTA, CDR2 FQGNSA. V lost 5 bases and J 7 bases, leaving 11 bases between the germline ends. The CDR3 runs to 12 residues. The CDR3, as DNA: TGTGCCAGCAGCCAAAGCTCGGGTGGCTACACCTTC. Residues: CASSQSSGGYTF. The full variable domain, completed using reference TRBV7-2 and TRBJ1-2, is GAGVSQSPSNKVTEKGKDVELRCDPISGHTALYWYRQSLGQGLEFLIYFQGNSAPDKSGLPSDRFSAERTGGSVSTLTIQRTQQEDSAVYLCASSQSSGGYTFGSGTRLTVV.

There are a few counts of this clonotype. The chain employs TRBV20-1 and TRBJ1-2; possibly TRBD1 for D (6 bases). Germline-derived CDR1 and CDR2 are DFQATT and SNEGSKA (reference sequence). This CDR3 has 14 residues. V was pared by 1 base and J by 5 bases, with 14 bases between. CDR3 sequence reads: CSARAPGAVYGYTF. CDR3 DNA: TGCAGTGCTAGAGCCCCGGGGGCAGTATATGGCTACACCTTC.

This clonotype showed up many times. The chain links TRBV20-1 to TRBJ2-5; a possible D gene is TRBD1 (6 bases). Germline CDR1 DFQATT, CDR2 SNEGSKA (reference sequence). V lost 7 bases, J lost 2 bases, and 20 bases lay in between. The CDR3 spans 15 residues. CDR3 sequence (DNA): TGCAGTGGGGCCATCCTCGGACAGCAACAAGAGACCCAGTACTTC. Translating gives CSGAILGQQQETQYF.

This clonotype has just a few counts. The chain uses TRBV12-3 or TRBV12-4 and TRBJ1-5; 7 nucleotides agree with TRBD1. The CDR3 sequence is 12 residues long. Losses at the gene ends were 9 bases for V and 4 bases for J; bases not matched to a gene: 3. The DNA of the CDR3 is TGTGCCAGTGCACAGGGGAATCAGCCCCAGCATTTT. Amino acids: CASAQGNQPQHF.

CDR3 in amino acids: CASSFTRDSLGTF. The CDR3 region has the DNA TGCGCCAGCAGCTTTACAAGGGACTCCCTTGGGACCTTC. The chain employs TRBV5-1 and TRBJ1-2; maybe TRBD1 (5 bases). The ends were cut back, 2 bases at V and 14 bases at J, with 19 bases in the middle. The CDR3 runs to 13 residues. CDR1 and CDR2 from the germline V gene are SGHRS and YFSETQ.

This chain uses TRBV4-3 with TRBJ1-6; D is perhaps TRBD1 (6 bases). Germline CDR1 LGHNA, CDR2 YSLEER. Trimming left V 3 bases short and J 10 bases short, with 10 bases between. There are 13 residues in the CDR3. Written as DNA, the CDR3 is TGCGCCAGCAGCCATGAGGGGGGGTCACCCCTCCACTTT. It encodes CASSHEGGSPLHF.

J is TRBJ1-1 and V is TRBV7-3; D uncertain. Germline V gene lookup returns CDR1 SGHTA and CDR2 FQGTGA. The length of the CDR3 is 13 residues. V lost 3 bases and J 5 bases, leaving 10 bases between the germline ends. This CDR3 is CASSFNERTEAFF. CDR3 sequence (DNA): TGTGCCAGCAGCTTTAACGAGCGGACTGAAGCTTTCTTT.

This clonotype was detected many times. The genes are TRBV7-2 and TRBJ1-2, with 10 bases matching TRBD1. J lost 4 bases, V lost 5 bases, and 4 bases had no gene match. Germline values: CDR1 SGHTA, CDR2 FQGNSA. This CDR3 region has 14 residues. The CDR3 here is CASSPGQGTYGYTF. The CDR3, as DNA: TGTGCCAGCAGCCCGGGACAGGGGACCTATGGCTACACCTTC.

At least ten counts were recorded for this clonotype. The chain recombines TRBV20-1 with TRBJ2-7; no definite D call. Trimming cost V 1 base and J 0 bases, with 16 bases left between them. Germline V gene lookup returns CDR1 DFQATT and CDR2 SNEGSKA (reference sequence). The CDR3 spans 16 residues. CDR3 nucleotides: TGCAGTGCTAGAGCTGCCGTTGACGCTAGCTCCTACGAGCAGTACGTC. Amino acids: CSARAAVDASSYEQYV.

This clonotype was seen at least ten times. The chain has TRBV7-9 and TRBJ2-3, with 9 bases lining up with TRBD2. This CDR3 has 17 residues. With V trimmed by 5 bases and J by 2 bases, 11 bases remained unmatched. Germline CDR1 is SEHNR and CDR2 is FQNEAQ (reference sequence). CDR3 DNA: TGTGCCAGCAGCACGAATAGGCTAGCGGGGTCCACAGATACGCAGTATTTT. It encodes CASSTNRLAGSTDTQYF. The full variable domain, with the rest looked up from reference TRBV7-9 and TRBJ2-3, is DTGVSQNPRHKITKRGQNVTFRCDPISEHNRLYWYRQTLGQGPEFLTYFQNEAQLEKSRLLSDRFSAERPKGSFSTLEIQRTEQGDSAMYLCASSTNRLAGSTDTQYFGPGTRLTVL.

This clonotype turned up a few times. This sequence joins TRBV7-6 and TRBJ2-5; D might be TRBD1 or TRBD2, each matching 6 bases. The CDR3 is 15 amino acids. The V and J ends lost 1 base and 3 bases respectively, with 12 bases between them. Germline-derived CDR1 and CDR2 are SGHVS and FNYEAQ. This chain's CDR3 is CASSLGGGTKETQYF. CDR3 bases: TGTGCCAGCAGCTTAGGGGGCGGGACAAAAGAGACCCAGTACTTC.

This clonotype appeared many times. The V gene is TRBV6-2 or TRBV6-3, the J gene TRBJ1-1; D is perhaps TRBD1 (5 bases). Germline CDR1 and CDR2: MNHEY and SVGEGT. V shed 4 bases and J shed 4 bases, with 13 bases lying between them. The CDR3 totals 14 residues. The CDR3 region is CASSWGRLATEAFF. CDR3 bases: TGTGCCAGCAGTTGGGGCAGGTTAGCCACTGAAGCTTTCTTT.

The V call is TRBV5-1, the J call TRBJ1-1; no firm D call. CDR1 is SGHRS, CDR2 YFSETQ, per germline. Trimming left V 7 bases short and J 0 bases short, with 19 bases between. This CDR3 is 16 amino acids long. This CDR3 reads CASHVETSGMNTEAFF. The CDR3 bases are TGCGCCAGCCATGTAGAGACTTCAGGCATGAACACTGAAGCTTTCTTT. Combining the CDR3 with reference TRBV5-1 and TRBJ1-1 gives the whole variable domain KAGVTQTPRYLIKTRGQQVTLSCSPISGHRSVSWYQQTPGQGLQFLFEYFSETQRNKGNFPGRFSGRQFSNSRSEMNVSTLELGDSALYLCASHVETSGMNTEAFFGQGTRLTVV.

This clonotype was found many times. This sequence joins TRBV7-2 and TRBJ1-1; D remains ambiguous. This CDR3 has 13 amino acids. CDR1 and CDR2 from the germline V gene are SGHTA and FQGNSA. The germline V and J ends were trimmed by 3 bases and 1 base, with 6 bases remaining between them. CDR3 loop: CASSFGPNTEAFF. CDR3 nucleotide sequence: TGTGCCAGCAGCTTCGGGCCGAACACTGAAGCTTTCTTT.

The chain has TRBV11-2 and TRBJ1-4; 7 positions match TRBD1. CDR1 and CDR2 from the germline V gene are SGHAT and FQNNGV. The V gene end was trimmed by 6 bases and the J gene end by 4 bases; junction bases not matched to a gene: 8. This CDR3 region has 15 residues. The CDR3: CASSAQGGNNEKLFF. The CDR3, as DNA: TGTGCCAGCAGTGCCCAGGGGGGGAATAATGAAAAACTGTTTTTT.

This clonotype occurred a few times. This sequence joins TRBV7-9 and TRBJ2-3; D gene uncertain. V gave up 2 bases and J gave up 5 bases, with 20 bases separating them. Looked up from germline, CDR1 is SEHNR and CDR2 is FQNEAQ (reference sequence). The CDR3 has 17 amino acids. Here the CDR3 DNA reads TGTGCCAGCAGCTTACTCTTTGAAGGAAAACGCAGAGATACGCAGTATTTT. Protein sequence: CASSLLFEGKRRDTQYF. The entire variable domain, with the rest obtained from reference TRBV7-9 and TRBJ2-3, is as follows: DTGVSQNPRHKITKRGQNVTFRCDPISEHNRLYWYRQTLGQGPEFLTYFQNEAQLEKSRLLSDRFSAERPKGSFSTLEIQRTEQGDSAMYLCASSLLFEGKRRDTQYFGPGTRLTVL.